This T cell receptor beta chain is from a study of cytomegalovirus exposure and HLA in healthy donors. Findings and limits, study-wide: The authors enumerated 164 TCR beta chains as linked to cytomegalovirus.

Worth noting for this clone: No antigen is known for it.

This CDR3 has 16 amino acids. Germline V gene lookup returns CDR1 SGHVS and CDR2 FQNEAQ. V was shortened by 5 bases and J by 0 bases, with 14 bases between the two germline ends. The primer mix had 60 Vbeta and 13 Jbeta primers. TCRdb keeps only in-frame clones here, not all; method: immunoSEQ multiplex PCR. Here the sample spans 150,000 to 200,000 clones, over 75% being singletons. Each donor was nominally healthy when sampled (though unrecorded immune exposures were likely). The source material was PBMCs. This clonotype was obtained from a woman between 50 and 59 years old in good health and CMV-seronegative. The V and J genes are TRBV7-8 and TRBJ1-5; a possible D gene is TRBD1 (6 bases). This CDR3 reads CASSPPGQYSNQPQHF. Written as DNA, the CDR3 is TGTGCCAGCAGCCCACCCGGACAGTATAGCAATCAGCCCCAGCATTTT.